The entry that follows covers one TCR beta chain sequence. Its cognate antigen is unknown. This CDR3 spans 16 amino acids. Germline CDR1 and CDR2: SGHRS and YFSETQ. The data derive from a study of post-analysis software for immune sequencing data. Broader study findings: The five TRBV segments detected at higher frequency in patients than in controls included TRBV5-6, TRBV5-1 and TRBV20-1.

Unique molecular identifiers featured in each of the TCR beta cDNA libraries. One entry per CDR3 protein, called by TCRdb with MiXCR from the PCR reads. The table lists a few hundred thousand distinct CDR3 sequences, 35% to 45% of them singletons. The chain uses TRBV5-1 and TRBJ2-4; TRBD2 matches 12 bases. The tail of the sequence fits TRBJ2-7 better, so the J call may be wrong. The sample was blood. This clonotype originated in a girl aged 2 to 9 with multiple sclerosis. The CDR3 nucleotides read TGCGCCAGCAGCCAACAGGGACTAGCGGGTTCCTACGAGCAGTACTTC. Protein: CASSQQGLAGSYEQYF.